This T cell receptor (beta chain) was recovered during a study of blood T cell repertoires in COVID-19. The data were produced by immunoSEQ multiplex PCR, yet TCRdb's version contains in-frame clones alone and is incomplete. The table has 400,000 to 500,000 clones, 70% to 90% seen once; the top ten hold approximately 1.5%. The germline CDR1 and CDR2 sequences are SEHNR and FQNEAQ (reference sequence). J gave up 0 bases and V 3 bases, and 0 bases lay outside the gene matches. This CDR3 comprises 14 residues. The sequenced material came from PBMCs or T cells enriched from blood (not recorded which). V gene TRBV7-9 combines with J gene TRBJ2-7, with 9 bases aligning to TRBD2. The origin of this receptor is a woman aged 18-29 years who had been exposed to COVID-19. CDR3 residues: CASSFSGGSYEQYF. CDR3 coding DNA: TGTGCCAGCAGCTTTAGCGGGGGCTCCTACGAGCAGTACTTC.